The 26 T cell receptor beta chains below were found in one sample sequenced in a study of CD8 T cells in ankylosing spondylitis. Regarding the study as a whole: In ankylosing spondylitis blood, a motif of roughly eight highly homologous TCR beta variants appeared characteristic.

Their recognized antigens are unknown. TCRdb passed the 5' RACE reads through MiXCR, listing each CDR3 protein once. The sample has hundreds of thousands of distinct CDR3 sequences, 12% seen once. Sequencing was carried out using blood, either unsorted or a sorted T cell fraction (not recorded which). The source of these receptors is a male donor with ankylosing spondylitis.

This clonotype appeared a few times. V usage is TRBV7-2 and J usage is TRBJ2-7; D remains ambiguous. The V gene's germline CDR1 is SGHTA and CDR2 FQGNSA. The CDR3 totals 13 residues. Trimming pared 5 bases from V and 2 bases from J, leaving 10 bases between. CDR3 in amino acids: CASSPRAAYEQYF. The CDR3, as DNA: TGTGCCAGCAGCCCCCGGGCGGCCTACGAGCAGTACTTC.

This clonotype was recorded at least ten times. The chain employs TRBV12-3 or TRBV12-4 and TRBJ2-1; no reliable D call. The length of the CDR3 is 12 residues. V gave up 4 bases and J gave up 6 bases, with 7 bases separating them. CDR3 sequence: CASSSRPNEQFF. The CDR3 DNA sequence: TGTGCCAGCAGTTCTCGGCCCAATGAGCAGTTCTTC.

V and J are TRBV5-1 and TRBJ2-5; TRBD2 is a possible D gene (5 bases). Looked up from germline, CDR1 is SGHRS and CDR2 is YFSETQ. The CDR3 extends over 13 amino acids. V was pared by 2 bases and J by 9 bases, with 14 bases between. The CDR3 DNA is TGCGCCAGCAGCTTAGGAGGAGATTGGGCCCAGTACTTC. Translated: CASSLGGDWAQYF. Complete variable domain (other parts from reference TRBV5-1 and TRBJ2-5): KAGVTQTPRYLIKTRGQQVTLSCSPISGHRSVSWYQQTPGQGLQFLFEYFSETQRNKGNFPGRFSGRQFSNSRSEMNVSTLELGDSALYLCASSLGGDWAQYFGPGTRLLVL.

The DNA of the CDR3 is TGTGCCATCGCGGGGGACACTGAAGCTTTCTTT. Translated, it gives CAIAGDTEAFF. V gene TRBV24-1 combines with J gene TRBJ1-1, with TRBD1 as a possible D gene (5 bases). Germline CDR1 reads KGHDR; CDR2 reads SFDVKD. The CDR3 loop spans 11 amino acids. Trimming took 11 bases from V and 3 from J, leaving 9 bases between them.

In this sample, this clonotype turned up a few times. The chain uses TRBV4-2 and TRBJ2-5; a possible D gene is TRBD1 (5 bases). Germline values: CDR1 LGHNA, CDR2 YNFKEQ. Deletions cut 4 bases from V and 0 bases from J, with 12 bases between. CDR3 length: 15 residues. This chain's CDR3 is CASSRERQNQETQYF. DNA for the CDR3: TGTGCCAGCAGCCGGGAAAGACAGAACCAAGAGACCCAGTACTTC.

Many counts were recorded for this clonotype. This chain joins TRBV6-1 and TRBJ2-2; D may match TRBD1 or TRBD2 (5 bases each). CDR1 is MNHNS and CDR2 is SASEGT in the germline V gene. The CDR3 extends over 14 amino acids. V gave up 6 bases and J gave up 4 bases, with 12 bases separating them. The CDR3 DNA sequence: TGTGCCAGCAGACCTTTCGGGGCCACCGGGGAGCTGTTTTTT. This translates into CASRPFGATGELFF.

In its sample, this clonotype was seen a few times. The chain couples TRBV5-1 to TRBJ2-3; D is perhaps TRBD1 or TRBD2 (5 bases each). The germline V gene has CDR1 SGHRS and CDR2 YFSETQ. CDR3 length: 15 residues. V shed 4 bases and J shed 5 bases, with 17 bases lying between them. CDR3 sequence reads: CASSLGRPRGDTQYF. Written as DNA, the CDR3 is TGCGCCAGCAGCCTGGGACGGCCCCGGGGAGATACGCAGTATTTT.

The sample holds many counts of this clonotype. The chain is built from TRBV5-1 and TRBJ2-2; the D gene is possibly TRBD2 (6 bases). CDR1 SGHRS and CDR2 YFSETQ come from the germline V gene. The CDR3 totals 15 residues. Between the trimmed V and J ends, which lost 1 base and 3 bases, there was a span of 10 bases. The CDR3 spells CASSLRGDDTGELFF. In nucleotides, the CDR3 is TGCGCCAGCAGCTTGCGCGGGGACGACACCGGGGAGCTGTTTTTT.

This clonotype occurred a few times. The chain joins TRBV24-1 to TRBJ2-6; the D gene is possibly TRBD1 (5 bases). The germline gives CDR1 KGHDR, CDR2 SFDVKD. Trimming removed 3 bases from V and 2 bases from J, with 10 bases in between. The CDR3 totals 16 residues. CDR3 protein: CATSDEDTTGANVLTF. The CDR3 DNA is TGTGCCACCAGTGATGAGGACACAACTGGGGCCAACGTCCTGACTTTC.

This clonotype was recorded many times. The chain links TRBV18 to TRBJ1-5; tentatively, D is TRBD1 (5 bases). The CDR3 has 14 residues. Trimming cost V 5 bases and J 3 bases, with 11 bases left between them. Germline V gene lookup returns CDR1 KGHSH and CDR2 LQKENI. This chain's CDR3 is CASSSRGFNQPQHF. CDR3 sequence (DNA): TGTGCCAGCTCAAGCCGGGGCTTCAATCAGCCCCAGCATTTT.

V and J are TRBV20-1 and TRBJ2-3; 10 nucleotides agree with TRBD2. Germline V gene lookup returns CDR1 DFQATT and CDR2 SNEGSKA (reference sequence). CDR3 length: 14 residues. J lost 2 bases, V lost 4 bases, and 3 bases had no gene match. CDR3 loop: CSATSGGNTDTQYF. Written as DNA, the CDR3 is TGCAGTGCTACTAGCGGGGGCAACACAGATACGCAGTATTTT.

In this sample, this clonotype turned up a few times. The chain joins TRBV20-1 to TRBJ2-1, with 7 bases identical to TRBD1. The CDR3 is 12 residues long. The trim removed 4 bases at V and 10 bases at J, leaving 7 bases unmatched. Germline V gives CDR1 DFQATT, CDR2 SNEGSKA (reference sequence). The CDR3: CSAKEGAVEQFF. CDR3 in DNA: TGCAGTGCTAAAGAGGGGGCGGTCGAGCAGTTCTTC.

This clonotype was observed a few times. The CDR3 DNA is TGTGCCATCAGTGGGACAGGCGCAGAGACCCAGTACTTC. Its protein product is CAISGTGAETQYF. V and J are TRBV10-3 and TRBJ2-5, with TRBD1 matching 7 bases. This CDR3 is built from 13 residues. J was trimmed by 4 bases and V by 4 bases; bases with no gene match: 3. From germline, CDR1 is ENHRY and CDR2 SYGVKD.

Ten or more counts support this clonotype. The chain combines TRBV11-2 with TRBJ1-1, with TRBD1 matching 9 bases. The CDR3 has 14 residues. From germline, CDR1 is SGHAT and CDR2 FQNNGV. J lost 4 bases, V lost 5 bases, and 5 bases had no gene match. This chain's CDR3 is CASSLTGGLTEAFF. CDR3 coding DNA: TGTGCCAGCAGCCTGACAGGGGGACTCACTGAAGCTTTCTTT.

This clonotype appeared a few times. CDR3 sequence reads: CAISESSGVRNEQFF. The CDR3 DNA reads as TGTGCCATCAGTGAGTCGAGCGGGGTAAGGAATGAGCAGTTCTTC. The J gene is TRBJ2-1, the V gene TRBV10-3; 7 bases agree with TRBD2. The CDR3 loop spans 15 amino acids. Germline CDR1 and CDR2: ENHRY and SYGVKD. Trimming took 0 bases from V and 7 from J; bases not matched to a gene: 6.

Regarding this clonotype: An end of the junction differs from the germline gene, which may be a read error. The chain is built from TRBV5-1 and TRBJ2-3, with D perhaps being TRBD1 or TRBD2 (5 bases each). This CDR3 has 14 residues. Germline V lookup: CDR1 SGHRS, CDR2 YFSETQ. In DNA, the CDR3 is TGCGCCAGCAGCTTGGCGGGGCCCACAGATACGAAGTATTTT. Amino acid sequence: CASSLAGPTDTKYF. Using reference TRBV5-1 and TRBJ2-3 for the parts outside the CDR3, the full variable domain is KAGVTQTPRYLIKTRGQQVTLSCSPISGHRSVSWYQQTPGQGLQFLFEYFSETQRNKGNFPGRFSGRQFSNSRSEMNVSTLELGDSALYLCASSLAGPTDTKYFGPGTRLTVL.

The table lists this clonotype with a few counts. The V and J genes are TRBV9 and TRBJ2-2; D gene uncertain. Between the trimmed V and J ends, which lost 7 bases and 3 bases, there was a span of 10 bases. Germline V gives CDR1 SGDLS, CDR2 YYNGEE. CDR3 length: 13 amino acids. The CDR3 DNA is TGTGCCAGCGGCTGGGTTGACACCGGGGAGCTGTTTTTT. Translating it yields CASGWVDTGELFF. Full variable domain (outside the CDR3, taken from reference TRBV9 and TRBJ2-2): DSGVTQTPKHLITATGQRVTLRCSPRSGDLSVYWYQQSLDQGLQFLIQYYNGEERAKGNILERFSAQQFPDLHSELNLSSLELGDSALYFCASGWVDTGELFFGEGSRLTVL.

This clonotype was seen a handful of times. V usage is TRBV5-1 and J usage is TRBJ2-7; no firm D call. This CDR3 is built from 15 residues. The germline V gene has CDR1 SGHRS and CDR2 YFSETQ. V gave up 4 bases and J gave up 5 bases, with 19 bases separating them. As DNA, the CDR3 is TGCGCCAGCAGCCCCCCCGGGCACCCTTGGGACGAGCAGTACTTC. Its translation is CASSPPGHPWDEQYF.

This clonotype was counted only a few times. The chain combines TRBV24-1 with TRBJ2-1; 7 nucleotides match TRBD2. The germline V gene encodes CDR1 KGHDR and CDR2 SFDVKD. The CDR3 spans 16 residues. V shed 3 bases and J 5 bases; nucleotides not matched to a gene: 9. Here the CDR3 reads CATSDVGGRGNNEQFF. CDR3 bases: TGTGCCACCAGTGATGTCGGAGGGCGGGGGAACAATGAGCAGTTCTTC.

This sequence joins TRBV29-1 and TRBJ1-1; no firm D call. The CDR3 totals 13 residues. Germline assignment: CDR1 SQVTM and CDR2 ANQGSEA. With 5 bases removed from V and 1 base from J, the gap between germline ends came to 11 bases. CDR3: CSVTAGTNTEAFF. The CDR3 region has the DNA TGCAGCGTTACGGCAGGAACGAACACTGAAGCTTTCTTT.

J is TRBJ2-5 and V is TRBV9; D possibly matches TRBD1 or TRBD2 (5 bases each). The germline V gene encodes CDR1 SGDLS and CDR2 YYNGEE. The CDR3 consists of 16 residues. With 0 bases removed from V and 0 bases from J, the gap between germline ends came to 12 bases. The CDR3 region is CASSVAVVGHQETQYF. CDR3 DNA: TGTGCCAGCAGCGTAGCTGTGGTGGGACACCAAGAGACCCAGTACTTC.

The sample holds a few counts of this clonotype. The gene calls are TRBV7-2 and TRBJ2-6; no definite D call. CDR3 size: 15 residues. Per the germline V gene, CDR1 is SGHTA and CDR2 is FQGNSA. V lost 0 bases to trimming and J lost 3 bases, with 6 bases between them. The DNA of the CDR3 is TGTGCCAGCAGCTTAGCAGGCGGTGGGGCCAACGTCCTGACTTTC. This translates into CASSLAGGGANVLTF.

The chain links TRBV10-3 to TRBJ2-3; TRBD1 aligns across 7 bases. V was pared by 10 bases and J by 2 bases, with 3 bases of the junction left unmatched. The CDR3 is 12 residues long. Germline values: CDR1 ENHRY, CDR2 SYGVKD. The CDR3 loop reads CATQGDTDTQYF. CDR3 DNA sequence: TGTGCCACGCAGGGGGACACAGATACGCAGTATTTT.

This clonotype was picked up many times. The chain combines TRBV7-2 with TRBJ1-1; unclear D gene. The V end was cut by 1 base, the J end by 6 bases, with 9 bases between. Germline values: CDR1 SGHTA, CDR2 FQGNSA. This CDR3 comprises 13 residues. CDR3 sequence: CASSLVSGAEAFF. The CDR3 DNA is TGTGCCAGCAGCTTAGTCAGTGGGGCTGAAGCTTTCTTT.

The chain links TRBV20-1 to TRBJ2-1; D gene unclear. V was clipped by 3 bases and J by 6 bases, with 6 bases between them. Germline CDR1 reads DFQATT; CDR2 reads SNEGSKA (reference sequence). CDR3 length: 11 amino acids. The CDR3 is CSARKVNEQFF. CDR3 bases: TGCAGTGCTAGGAAGGTCAATGAGCAGTTCTTC.

The chain has TRBV20-1 and TRBJ2-5; D is possibly TRBD2 (6 bases). The CDR3 loop spans 14 amino acids. Germline V gene sequence: CDR1 DFQATT, CDR2 SNEGSKA (reference sequence). V was pared by 0 bases and J by 1 base, with 9 bases between. CDR3 in amino acids: CSARDHGGQETQYF. DNA of the CDR3: TGCAGTGCTAGAGATCACGGGGGCCAAGAGACCCAGTACTTC.